These 3 T cell receptor beta chains came from one sample sequenced in a study of blood T cell repertoires in COVID-19. The table came from immunoSEQ multiplex PCR; TCRdb's copy has only in-frame clones and leaves some out. The sample lists around 230,000 clones; about 83% were seen once. The sequenced sample consisted of peripheral blood. The receptors come from a woman in her 50s with acute or convalescent COVID-19.

This chain links TRBV9 with TRBJ2-3; no clear D gene. The CDR3 runs 15 residues. Germline CDR1 SGDLS, CDR2 YYNGEE. Trimming removed 0 bases from V and 1 base from J, with 9 bases in between. The CDR3 sequence: CASSVGSYGTDTQYF. CDR3 in DNA: TGTGCCAGCAGCGTAGGATCCTATGGCACAGATACGCAGTATTTT. Full variable domain (outside the CDR3, taken from reference TRBV9 and TRBJ2-3): DSGVTQTPKHLITATGQRVTLRCSPRSGDLSVYWYQQSLDQGLQFLIQYYNGEERAKGNILERFSAQQFPDLHSELNLSSLELGDSALYFCASSVGSYGTDTQYFGPGTRLTVL.

About this clone itself: The sample has other DNA sequences that encode this CDR3 too. This chain connects TRBV5-1 to TRBJ2-3, with TRBD1 as a possible D gene (5 bases). Germline V gives CDR1 SGHRS, CDR2 YFSETQ. V was cut by 2 bases and J by 2 bases, with 6 bases left in between. The CDR3 spans 13 residues. The chain's CDR3 is CASSFRDTDTQYF. Here the CDR3 DNA reads TGCGCCAGCAGCTTCAGGGACACAGATACGCAGTATTTT.

This clone appeared once. The chain is built from TRBV18 and TRBJ1-4; weak D call: TRBD1 (6 bases). The CDR3 has 14 amino acids. CDR1 is KGHSH, CDR2 LQKENI, per germline. Trimming stripped 6 bases from V and 4 bases from J, with 12 bases between. CDR3 residues: CASSAGTINEKLFF. CDR3 sequence (DNA): TGTGCCAGCTCTGCCGGGACAATTAATGAAAAACTGTTTTTT.